Each of the 3 T cell receptor beta chains below was sequenced from the same sample in a study of T cell responses to AZD1222 COVID-19 vaccine. TCRdb's table, derived via immunoSEQ multiplex PCR, lists solely in-frame clones and lacks some. The sample has approximately 150,000 clones; nearly 90% are singletons. The sequenced sample was peripheral blood, obtained 28 days after the second dose of the MenACWY control vaccine. These receptors were taken from an adult who received the MenACWY meningococcal vaccine as a control.

On this clone: At one boundary the junction diverges from the germline segment, which might be a read error. V gene TRBV7-7 combines with J gene TRBJ2-5; tentatively, D is TRBD1 (5 bases). The V gene's germline CDR1 is SSHAT and CDR2 FNYEAQ (reference sequence). The CDR3 runs 15 residues. CDR3: CASSPGFSREETQYF. CDR3 DNA: TGTGCTAGCAGCCCCGGGTTCAGCAGGGAAGAGACCCAGTACTTC.

The chain employs TRBV19 and TRBJ2-7, with 7 bases fitting TRBD1. J lost 4 bases, V lost 4 bases, and 7 bases had no gene match. CDR1 and CDR2 from the germline V gene are LNHDA and SQIVND (reference sequence). The CDR3 sequence is 14 residues long. This CDR3 reads CASSKKGAFYEQYF. The CDR3 DNA sequence: TGTGCCAGTAGTAAGAAGGGGGCATTTTACGAGCAGTACTTC.

The chain joins TRBV14 to TRBJ2-3; no firm D call. V was cut by 0 bases and J by 5 bases, with 6 bases left in between. The germline V gene encodes CDR1 SGHDN and CDR2 FVKESK. CDR3 length equals 13 residues. The CDR3, as DNA: TGTGCCAGCAGCCAAGATCTCGTAGATACGCAGTATTTT. This translates into CASSQDLVDTQYF.